This TCR beta chain was captured by sequencing in a study of cytomegalovirus exposure and HLA in healthy donors. Study details: Early release data held 75 million to 100 million unique TCRs from HLA-typed donors. Study-level results: In vitro data verified a few CMV-associated chains as specific for CMV antigens. It was taken for granted in presence/absence analyses that sequencing depth across donors was roughly uniform. The authors enumerated some 160 TCR beta chains as linked to cytomegalovirus.

This CDR3 is 13 amino acids long. Germline V gene sequence: CDR1 SGHRS, CDR2 YFSETQ. Losses at the gene ends were 0 bases for V and 8 bases for J; bases not matched to a gene: 3. Amplification used 60 Vbeta primers and 13 Jbeta primers. Sequencing was performed with immunoSEQ multiplex PCR; in TCRdb, only in-frame clones are kept and a portion is missing. The sample has about 160,000 clones, roughly 80% seen once. Turning to this clone: Its antigen is still unknown.

This receptor was obtained from a man in his fifties in good health and CMV-seropositive. The V gene is TRBV5-1, the J gene TRBJ1-2; the match to TRBD1 covers 8 bases. The sample was PBMCs. CDR3 in DNA: TGCGCCAGCAGCTTGGGACAGGGGAACGGCTACACCTTC. Its translation: CASSLGQGNGYTF.